This note documents a single T cell receptor (beta chain) sequence. The PCR employed 60 Vbeta primers together with 13 Jbeta primers. This table comes from immunoSEQ multiplex PCR, and its TCRdb copy is limited to in-frame clones, with some not included. The profile shows 57,000 or so clones, about four fifths of them singletons. The sample belongs to a study of cytomegalovirus exposure and HLA in healthy donors. Study-wide background: From 150 million to 200 million T cells, an earlier analysis saw approximately 110 million unique TCR beta sequences.

The TCR originated in a man aged 50 to 59 in good health and CMV-seropositive. The sample comprised PBMCs.

CDR3 in DNA: TGTGCCACCAGCAGAGGTCTAGCGGTGACCTCCTACGAGCAGTACTTC. Residues: CATSRGLAVTSYEQYF. The V call is TRBV15, the J call TRBJ2-7, with TRBD2 matching 7 bases. This CDR3 is 16 amino acids long. Losses at the gene ends were 1 base for V and 0 bases for J; bases not matched to a gene: 6. Germline loops: CDR1 LNHNV, CDR2 YYDKDF (reference sequence).